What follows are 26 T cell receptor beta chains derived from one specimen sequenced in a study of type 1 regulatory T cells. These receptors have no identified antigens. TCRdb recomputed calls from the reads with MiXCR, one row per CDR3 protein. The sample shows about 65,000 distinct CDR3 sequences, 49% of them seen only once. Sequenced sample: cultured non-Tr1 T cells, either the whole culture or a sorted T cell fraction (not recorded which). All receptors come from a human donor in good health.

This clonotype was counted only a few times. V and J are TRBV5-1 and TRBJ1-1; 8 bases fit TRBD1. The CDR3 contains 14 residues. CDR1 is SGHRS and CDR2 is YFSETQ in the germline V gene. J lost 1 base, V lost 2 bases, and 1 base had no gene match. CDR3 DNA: TGCGCCAGCAGCTTAGGGACAGGGAACACTGAAGCTTTCTTT. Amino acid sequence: CASSLGTGNTEAFF.

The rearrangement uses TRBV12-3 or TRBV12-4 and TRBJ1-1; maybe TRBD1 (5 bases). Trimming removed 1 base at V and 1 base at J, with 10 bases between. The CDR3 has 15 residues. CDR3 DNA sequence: TGTGCCAGCAGTTTAGGTGGGGGGAGGAACACTGAAGCTTTCTTT. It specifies CASSLGGGRNTEAFF.

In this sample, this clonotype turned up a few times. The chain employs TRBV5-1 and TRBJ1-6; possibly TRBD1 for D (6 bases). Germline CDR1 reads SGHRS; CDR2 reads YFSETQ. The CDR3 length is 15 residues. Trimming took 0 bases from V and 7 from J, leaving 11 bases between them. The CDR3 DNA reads TGCGCCAGCAGCTTGGTGTCGGACAGCAATTCACCCCTCCACTTT. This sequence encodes CASSLVSDSNSPLHF.

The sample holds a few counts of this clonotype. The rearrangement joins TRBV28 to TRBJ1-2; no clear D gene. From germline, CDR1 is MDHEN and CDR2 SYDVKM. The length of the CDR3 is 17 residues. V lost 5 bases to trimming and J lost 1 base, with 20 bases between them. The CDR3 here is CASSPFLQRSGNYGYTF. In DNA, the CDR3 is TGTGCCAGCAGTCCGTTCCTACAAAGGTCGGGTAACTATGGCTACACCTTC.

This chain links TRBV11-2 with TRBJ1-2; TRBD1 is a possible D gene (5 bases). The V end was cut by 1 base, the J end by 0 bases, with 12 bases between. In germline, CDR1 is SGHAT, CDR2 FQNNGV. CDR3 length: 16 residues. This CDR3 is CASSLGMGGANYGYTF. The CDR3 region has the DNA TGTGCCAGCAGCTTAGGGATGGGGGGAGCTAACTATGGCTACACCTTC.

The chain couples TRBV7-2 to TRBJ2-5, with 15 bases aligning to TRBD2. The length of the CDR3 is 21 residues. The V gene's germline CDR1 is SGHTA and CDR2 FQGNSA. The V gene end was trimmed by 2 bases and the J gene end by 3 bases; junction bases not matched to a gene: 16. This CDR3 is CASSLSAGGEGLAGGKETQYF. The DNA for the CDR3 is TGTGCCAGCAGCTTATCGGCAGGGGGTGAGGGACTAGCGGGGGGTAAAGAGACCCAGTACTTC.

CDR3 loop: CASRGSVEQFF. Here the CDR3 DNA reads TGTGCCAGCAGAGGGAGCGTGGAGCAGTTCTTC. The chain joins TRBV14 to TRBJ2-1; TRBD2 might be the D (5 bases). This CDR3 is built from 11 residues. V was trimmed by 6 bases and J by 10 bases, leaving 10 bases between them. Germline V CDR1 and CDR2: SGHDN, FVKESK.

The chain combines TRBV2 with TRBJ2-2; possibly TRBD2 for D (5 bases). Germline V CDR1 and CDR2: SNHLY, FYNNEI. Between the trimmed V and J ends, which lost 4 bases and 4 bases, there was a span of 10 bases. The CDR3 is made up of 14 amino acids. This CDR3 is CASSVHGVTGELFF. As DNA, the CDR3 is TGTGCCAGCAGTGTCCACGGGGTCACCGGGGAGCTGTTTTTT.

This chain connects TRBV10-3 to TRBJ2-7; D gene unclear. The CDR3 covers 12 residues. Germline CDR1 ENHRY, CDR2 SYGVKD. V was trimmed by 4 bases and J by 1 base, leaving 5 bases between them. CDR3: CAISGGSYEQYF. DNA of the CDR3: TGTGCCATCAGTGGAGGATCCTACGAGCAGTACTTC.

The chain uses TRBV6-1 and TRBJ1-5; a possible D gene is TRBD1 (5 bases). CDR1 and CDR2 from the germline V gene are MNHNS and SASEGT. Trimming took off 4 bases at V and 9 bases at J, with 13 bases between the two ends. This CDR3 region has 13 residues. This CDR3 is CASSGRDVPPQHF. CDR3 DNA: TGTGCCAGCAGTGGAAGGGACGTTCCGCCCCAGCATTTT.

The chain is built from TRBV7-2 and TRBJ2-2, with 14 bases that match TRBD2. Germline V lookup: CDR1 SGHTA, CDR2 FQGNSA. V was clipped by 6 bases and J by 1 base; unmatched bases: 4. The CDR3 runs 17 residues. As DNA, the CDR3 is TGTGCCAGCAGTTTGACTAGCGGGGGGGTGAACACCGGGGAGCTGTTTTTT. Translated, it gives CASSLTSGGVNTGELFF.

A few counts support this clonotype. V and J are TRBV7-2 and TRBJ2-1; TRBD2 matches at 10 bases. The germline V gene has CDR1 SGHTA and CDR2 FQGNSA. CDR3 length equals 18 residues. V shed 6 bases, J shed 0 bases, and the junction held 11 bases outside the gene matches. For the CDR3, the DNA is TGTGCCAGCAGGCCCCGGGGGGTAGCGGGGGGCTCCTACAATGAGCAGTTCTTC. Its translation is CASRPRGVAGGSYNEQFF.

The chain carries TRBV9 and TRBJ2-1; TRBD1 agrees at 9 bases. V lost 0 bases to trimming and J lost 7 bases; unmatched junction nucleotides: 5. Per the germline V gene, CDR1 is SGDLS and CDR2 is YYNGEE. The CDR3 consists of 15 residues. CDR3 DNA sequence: TGTGCCAGCAGCGTAGAGGACAGGGGTATGAATGAGCAGTTCTTC. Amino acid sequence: CASSVEDRGMNEQFF.

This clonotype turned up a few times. The CDR3 here is CASSQDVGQGWYGYTF. The CDR3 region has the DNA TGTGCCAGCAGCCAAGACGTTGGACAGGGGTGGTATGGCTACACCTTC. The chain combines TRBV3-1 with TRBJ1-2, with 9 bases matching TRBD1. The CDR3 consists of 16 residues. Germline lookup yields CDR1 LGHDT and CDR2 YNNKEL (reference sequence). V lost 0 bases to trimming and J lost 5 bases; unmatched junction nucleotides: 7.

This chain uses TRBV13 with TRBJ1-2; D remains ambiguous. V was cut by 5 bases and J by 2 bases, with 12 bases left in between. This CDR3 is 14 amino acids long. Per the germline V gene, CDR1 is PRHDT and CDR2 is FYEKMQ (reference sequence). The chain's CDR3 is CASSLKDGNYGYTF. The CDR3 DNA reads TGTGCCAGCAGCCTAAAGGACGGGAACTATGGCTACACCTTC.

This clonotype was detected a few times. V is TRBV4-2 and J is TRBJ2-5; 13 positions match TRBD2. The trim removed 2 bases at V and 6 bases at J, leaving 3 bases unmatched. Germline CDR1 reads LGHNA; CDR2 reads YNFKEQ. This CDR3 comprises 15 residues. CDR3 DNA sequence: TGTGCCAGCAGCCAAACTAGCGGGGGGGCTCAGACCCAGTACTTC. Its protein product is CASSQTSGGAQTQYF.

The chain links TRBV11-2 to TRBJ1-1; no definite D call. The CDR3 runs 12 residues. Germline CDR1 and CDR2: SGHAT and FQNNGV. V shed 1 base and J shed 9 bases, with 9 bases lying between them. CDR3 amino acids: CASSLGGGKAFF. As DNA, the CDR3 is TGTGCCAGCAGCTTAGGCGGCGGAAAAGCTTTCTTT.

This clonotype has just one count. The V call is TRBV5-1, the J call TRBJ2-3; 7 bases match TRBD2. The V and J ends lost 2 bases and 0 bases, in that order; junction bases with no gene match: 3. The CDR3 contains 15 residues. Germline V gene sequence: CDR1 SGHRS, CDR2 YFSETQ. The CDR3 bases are TGCGCCAGCAGCTTAAGCGGGGTCAGCACAGATACGCAGTATTTT. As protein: CASSLSGVSTDTQYF.

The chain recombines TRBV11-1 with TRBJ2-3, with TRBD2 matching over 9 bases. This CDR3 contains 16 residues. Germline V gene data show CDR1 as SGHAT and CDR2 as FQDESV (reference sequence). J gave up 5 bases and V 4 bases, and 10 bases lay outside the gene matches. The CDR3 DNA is TGTGCCAGCAGCTCCCTCTGGCGGGGGGGCCGAGATACGCAGTATTTT. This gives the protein CASSSLWRGGRDTQYF.

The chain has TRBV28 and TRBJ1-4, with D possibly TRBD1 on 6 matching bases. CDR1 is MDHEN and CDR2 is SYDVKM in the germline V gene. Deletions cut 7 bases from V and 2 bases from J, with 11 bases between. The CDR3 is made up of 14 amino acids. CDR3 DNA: TGTGCCAGCACGCCGGGGGCTACTAATGAAAAACTGTTTTTT. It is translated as CASTPGATNEKLFF.

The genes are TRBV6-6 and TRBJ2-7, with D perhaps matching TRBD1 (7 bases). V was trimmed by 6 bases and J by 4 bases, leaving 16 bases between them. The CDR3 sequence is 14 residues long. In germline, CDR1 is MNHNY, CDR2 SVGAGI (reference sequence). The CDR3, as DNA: TGTGCCAGCAGCATCCCGCCAGGGGGGTACGAGCAGTACTTC. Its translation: CASSIPPGGYEQYF.

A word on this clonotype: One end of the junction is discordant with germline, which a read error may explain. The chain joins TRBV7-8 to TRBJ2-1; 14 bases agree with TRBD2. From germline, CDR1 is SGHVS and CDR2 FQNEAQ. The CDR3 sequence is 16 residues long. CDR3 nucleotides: TGTGCCAGCAGCCCAGGGACTAGCGGGGGACCCAATGAGCCGTTCTTC. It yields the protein CASSPGTSGGPNEPFF. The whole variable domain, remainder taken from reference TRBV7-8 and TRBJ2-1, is GAGVSQSPRYKVAKRGQDVALRCDPISGHVSLFWYQQALGQGPEFLTYFQNEAQLDKSGLPSDRFFAERPEGSVSTLKIQRTQQEDSAVYLCASSPGTSGGPNEPFFGPGTRLTVL.

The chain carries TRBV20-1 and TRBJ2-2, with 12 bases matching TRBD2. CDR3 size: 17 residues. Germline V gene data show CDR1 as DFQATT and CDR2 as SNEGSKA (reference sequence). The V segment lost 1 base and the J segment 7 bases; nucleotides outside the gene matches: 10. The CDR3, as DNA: TGCAGTGCTAGAGCCCCTAGCGGGGGGGCCCGGGGCGGGGAGCTGTTTTTT. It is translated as CSARAPSGGARGGELFF.

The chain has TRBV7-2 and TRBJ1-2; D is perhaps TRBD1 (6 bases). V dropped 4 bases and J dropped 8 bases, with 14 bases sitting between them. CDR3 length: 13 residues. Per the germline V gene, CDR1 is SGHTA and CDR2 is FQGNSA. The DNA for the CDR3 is TGTGCCAGCAGCTACCGGGACATAGGAGGCTACACCTTC. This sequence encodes CASSYRDIGGYTF.

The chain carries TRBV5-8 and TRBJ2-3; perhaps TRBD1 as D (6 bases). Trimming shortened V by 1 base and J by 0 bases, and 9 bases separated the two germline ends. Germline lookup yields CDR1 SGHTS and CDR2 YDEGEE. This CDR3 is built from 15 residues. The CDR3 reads CASSLQGSSTDTQYF. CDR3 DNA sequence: TGTGCCAGCAGCTTGCAGGGGTCTAGCACAGATACGCAGTATTTT.

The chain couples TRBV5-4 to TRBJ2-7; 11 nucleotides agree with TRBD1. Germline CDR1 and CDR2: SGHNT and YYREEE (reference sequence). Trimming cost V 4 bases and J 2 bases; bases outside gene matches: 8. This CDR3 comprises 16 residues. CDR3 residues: CASSLPPGQGAYEQYF. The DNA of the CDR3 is TGTGCCAGCAGCCTGCCCCCGGGACAGGGGGCCTACGAGCAGTACTTC.